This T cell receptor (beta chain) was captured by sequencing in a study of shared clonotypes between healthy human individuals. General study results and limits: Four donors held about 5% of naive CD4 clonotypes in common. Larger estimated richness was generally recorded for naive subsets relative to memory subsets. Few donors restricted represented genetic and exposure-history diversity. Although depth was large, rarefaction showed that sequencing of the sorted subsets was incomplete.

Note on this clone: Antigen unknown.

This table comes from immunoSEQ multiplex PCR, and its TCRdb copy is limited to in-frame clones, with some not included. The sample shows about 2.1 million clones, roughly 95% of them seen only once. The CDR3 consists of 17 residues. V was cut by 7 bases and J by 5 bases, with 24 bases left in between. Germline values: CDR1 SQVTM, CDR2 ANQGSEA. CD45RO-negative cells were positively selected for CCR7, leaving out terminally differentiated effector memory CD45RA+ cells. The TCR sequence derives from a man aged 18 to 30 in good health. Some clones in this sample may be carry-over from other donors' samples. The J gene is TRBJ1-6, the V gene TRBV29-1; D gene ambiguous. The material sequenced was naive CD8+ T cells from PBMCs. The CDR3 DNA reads TGCAGCGCCCCCCCGGCCCGGGGATATAGGAATAATTCACCCCTCCACTTT. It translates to CSAPPARGYRNNSPLHF.